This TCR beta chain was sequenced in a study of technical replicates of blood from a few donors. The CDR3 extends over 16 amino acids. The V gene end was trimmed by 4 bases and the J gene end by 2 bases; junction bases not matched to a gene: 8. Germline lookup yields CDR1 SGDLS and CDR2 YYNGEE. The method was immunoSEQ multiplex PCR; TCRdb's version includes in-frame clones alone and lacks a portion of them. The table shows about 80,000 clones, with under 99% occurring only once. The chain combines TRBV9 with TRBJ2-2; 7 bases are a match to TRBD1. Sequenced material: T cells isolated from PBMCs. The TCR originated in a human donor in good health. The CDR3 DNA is TGTGCCAGCAGCATGAACAGGGGTCCAAACACCGGGGAGCTGTTTTTT. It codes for CASSMNRGPNTGELFF.